These T cell receptor beta chains were read from a single sample in a study of T cells after yellow fever vaccination. TCRdb ran MiXCR on the 5' RACE reads and lists one entry per CDR3 protein. Of 40,000 to 50,000 distinct CDR3 sequences in the sample, 6.8% were seen once. Material: CD8+ T cells not binding an NS4B(214-222) dextramer, sorted from PBMCs, obtained 45 days after the yellow fever booster vaccination. The source is a man aged 25-45 years who received the YFV17D yellow fever vaccine. Each CDR3 is given with its conserved first and last residue. A D gene is named only where the DNA matches it firmly. The size of a clone is reported for some rows only, either as once, few or many, or as a class for expanded clones.

v_call	j_call	clone_size	d_call	cdr3_aa	cdr3_nt
TRBV4-3	TRBJ2-2	many	TRBD2	CASSQELASGRMNTGELFF	TGCGCCAGCAGCCAAGAGTTGGCTAGCGGGAGGATGAACACCGGGGAGCTGTTTTTT
TRBV5-6	TRBJ1-4	many	.	CASRPTNGNEKLFF	TGTGCCAGCAGACCGACGAATGGGAATGAAAAACTGTTTTTT
TRBV28	TRBJ2-7	.	.	CASSHGSPYEQYF	TGTGCCAGCAGCCACGGGAGTCCCTACGAGCAGTACTTC
TRBV7-9	TRBJ2-7	.	.	CASSKAGHDYEQYF	TGTGCCAGCAGCAAAGCCGGACACGACTACGAGCAGTACTTC
TRBV18	TRBJ2-1	few	TRBD2	CASSPPKGGGSENEQFF	TGTGCCAGCTCACCCCCCAAGGGCGGCGGGAGTGAGAATGAGCAGTTCTTC
TRBV12-3/TRBV12-4	TRBJ2-3	many	.	CASSLPDESSTDTQYF	TGTGCCAGCAGCCTACCCGATGAGTCTAGCACAGATACGCAGTATTTT
TRBV20-1	TRBJ2-3	many	.	CSARDLLDTDTQYF	TGCAGTGCTAGGGACTTACTTGACACAGATACGCAGTATTTT
TRBV27	TRBJ2-7	many	TRBD2	CASSLLASGTYEQYF	TGTGCCAGCAGTTTACTGGCTAGCGGGACTTACGAGCAGTACTTC
TRBV6-5	TRBJ2-3	many	.	CASKLRLRDTQYF	TGTGCCAGCAAGTTAAGACTCCGAGATACGCAGTATTTT
TRBV20-1	TRBJ2-7	many	TRBD1	CSASQGGQGYEQYF	TGCAGTGCTAGCCAAGGAGGACAGGGCTACGAGCAGTACTTC
TRBV9	TRBJ2-7	.	.	CASSVGGGTYEQYF	TGTGCCAGCAGCGTAGGTGGAGGAACCTACGAGCAGTACTTC
TRBV10-3	TRBJ2-7	many	TRBD2	CAISESGTSGSAFSYEQYF	TGTGCCATCAGTGAGTCCGGGACTAGCGGGAGTGCTTTCTCCTACGAGCAGTACTTC
TRBV20-1	TRBJ2-7	.	.	CSASPSGEQYF	TGCAGTGCTAGCCCTTCGGGGGAGCAGTACTTC
TRBV5-6	TRBJ2-7	many	TRBD2	CASRGPGLPIYEQYF	TGTGCCAGCAGAGGACCGGGACTACCAATTTACGAGCAGTACTTC
TRBV4-3	TRBJ2-1	many	.	CASSQDSGQLGTRFF	TGCGCCAGCAGCCAAGATAGTGGGCAGCTTGGAACCCGGTTCTTC
TRBV4-2	TRBJ2-7	.	.	CASSQAGNAEEQYF	TGTGCCAGCAGCCAGGCTGGAAACGCGGAAGAGCAGTACTTC
TRBV3-1	TRBJ1-5	.	.	CASGPGDNGQPQHF	TGTGCCAGCGGCCCTGGGGACAACGGTCAGCCCCAGCATTTT
TRBV27	TRBJ2-2	many	.	CASSFLGSGNTGELFF	TGTGCCAGCAGTTTCCTAGGGAGCGGCAACACCGGGGAGCTGTTTTTT
TRBV9	TRBJ2-7	many	TRBD1	CASSATGAEQYF	TGTGCCAGCAGCGCGACAGGGGCCGAGCAGTACTTC
TRBV11-2	TRBJ2-3	many	.	CASSLSRLVTDTQYF	TGTGCCAGCAGCTTATCCCGACTAGTAACAGATACGCAGTATTTT
TRBV20-1	TRBJ2-1	many	TRBD2	CSARTIVRREGLYNEQFF	TGCAGTGCTAGAACGATAGTACGTCGGGAGGGCCTCTACAATGAGCAGTTCTTC
TRBV28	TRBJ2-5	many	.	CASRVGETQYF	TGTGCCAGCAGGGTGGGAGAGACCCAGTACTTC
TRBV11-2	TRBJ2-1	many	TRBD2	CASSLEWSRLAENNEQFF	TGTGCCAGCAGCTTAGAGTGGTCCCGACTAGCAGAAAACAATGAGCAGTTCTTC
TRBV18	TRBJ1-1	many	.	CASSPSGGGIETFF	TGTGCCAGCTCACCTTCGGGCGGGGGTATTGAAACTTTCTTT
TRBV5-6	TRBJ1-1	many	.	CASSLQNLRSDLNTEAFF	TGTGCCAGCAGCTTACAAAATCTCCGATCCGATCTGAACACTGAAGCTTTCTTT
TRBV5-1	TRBJ2-7	many	.	CASSPPGSYEQYF	TGCGCCAGCAGCCCCCCGGGCTCCTACGAGCAGTACTTC
TRBV5-1	TRBJ2-7	many	.	CASRSDPPYEQYF	TGCGCCAGCAGATCTGACCCCCCCTACGAGCAGTACTTC
TRBV11-2	TRBJ2-7	.	TRBD2	CASSSLAGGGYEQYF	TGTGCCAGCAGCAGCCTAGCGGGAGGGGGCTACGAGCAGTACTTC
TRBV4-3	TRBJ2-3	few	.	CASSQGTADPTDTQYF	TGCGCCAGCAGCCAAGGGACCGCGGACCCCACAGATACGCAGTATTTT
TRBV6-1	TRBJ2-1	few	.	CATSTSRYYNEQFF	TGTGCCACTTCAACCAGCAGATACTACAATGAGCAGTTCTTC
TRBV5-6	TRBJ2-5	many	.	CASSLEGSPAAQYF	TGTGCCAGCAGCTTGGAAGGATCGCCGGCGGCCCAGTACTTC
TRBV28	TRBJ1-1	many	.	CASRTIRNTEAFF	TGTGCCAGCCGGACCATCCGGAACACTGAAGCTTTCTTT
TRBV27	TRBJ2-1	many	TRBD2	CASADGVTSGGSSYNEQFF	TGTGCCAGCGCGGACGGAGTGACTAGCGGGGGGAGCTCCTACAATGAGCAGTTCTTC
TRBV6-2/TRBV6-3	TRBJ2-1	many	.	CASSYSPRANEQFF	TGTGCCAGCAGTTACTCCCCCAGGGCCAATGAGCAGTTCTTC
TRBV6-5	TRBJ2-2	many	.	CASSYSGTGELFF	TGTGCCAGCAGTTATTCAGGGACCGGGGAGCTGTTTTTT
TRBV28	TRBJ2-5	many	.	CASSLVTAGIETQYF	TGTGCCAGCAGTTTAGTTACCGCCGGAATAGAGACCCAGTACTTC
TRBV18	TRBJ2-5	many	.	CASSHRENQETQYF	TGTGCCAGCTCACACAGGGAGAACCAAGAGACCCAGTACTTC
TRBV12-5	TRBJ2-1	many	.	CASGFMGGEQFF	TGTGCTAGTGGTTTTATGGGTGGGGAGCAGTTCTTC
TRBV27	TRBJ2-1	many	.	CASSPGVYNEQFF	TGTGCCAGCAGTCCCGGGGTCTACAATGAGCAGTTCTTC
TRBV19	TRBJ1-2	few	TRBD1	CASSIVGQAYYGYTF	TGTGCCAGTAGTATAGTTGGACAGGCTTACTATGGCTACACCTTC
TRBV21-1	TRBJ1-1	.	.	CASSNGGTGLRAEAFF	TGTGCCAGCAGCAACGGGGGGACAGGCCTTAGGGCTGAAGCTTTCTTT
TRBV4-3	TRBJ2-1	many	.	CASSQDLGNEQFF	TGCGCCAGCAGCCAAGACCTCGGCAATGAGCAGTTCTTC
TRBV6-1	TRBJ1-1	many	.	CASSDWTRGTEAFF	TGTGCCAGCAGTGACTGGACCCGCGGGACTGAAGCTTTCTTT
TRBV6-2/TRBV6-3	TRBJ2-1	.	.	CAIGRRSSYNEQFF	TGTGCCATTGGGAGGAGGAGCTCCTACAATGAGCAGTTCTTC
TRBV5-1	TRBJ2-7	many	TRBD1	CASRFGDRAHEQYF	TGCGCCAGCAGATTCGGGGACAGGGCCCACGAGCAGTACTTC
TRBV7-6	TRBJ2-1	many	TRBD2	CASSQRLANEQFF	TGTGCCAGCAGCCAACGACTAGCCAATGAGCAGTTCTTC
TRBV7-3	TRBJ2-3	many	.	CASSYRATDTQYF	TGTGCCAGCAGCTACAGGGCCACAGATACGCAGTATTTT
TRBV10-3	TRBJ1-5	many	.	CATCSQGMVEPQHF	TGTGCCACCTGCTCCCAGGGGATGGTCGAGCCCCAGCATTTT
TRBV5-5	TRBJ2-1	many	.	CASSLVLAANNEQFF	TGTGCCAGCAGCTTGGTTCTTGCGGCCAACAATGAGCAGTTCTTC
TRBV7-9	TRBJ2-1	few	.	CASSRDLNEQFF	TGTGCCAGCAGCCGGGACTTAAATGAGCAGTTCTTC
TRBV27	TRBJ2-1	many	TRBD1	CASRGQDHEQFF	TGTGCCAGCAGGGGACAGGACCATGAGCAGTTCTTC